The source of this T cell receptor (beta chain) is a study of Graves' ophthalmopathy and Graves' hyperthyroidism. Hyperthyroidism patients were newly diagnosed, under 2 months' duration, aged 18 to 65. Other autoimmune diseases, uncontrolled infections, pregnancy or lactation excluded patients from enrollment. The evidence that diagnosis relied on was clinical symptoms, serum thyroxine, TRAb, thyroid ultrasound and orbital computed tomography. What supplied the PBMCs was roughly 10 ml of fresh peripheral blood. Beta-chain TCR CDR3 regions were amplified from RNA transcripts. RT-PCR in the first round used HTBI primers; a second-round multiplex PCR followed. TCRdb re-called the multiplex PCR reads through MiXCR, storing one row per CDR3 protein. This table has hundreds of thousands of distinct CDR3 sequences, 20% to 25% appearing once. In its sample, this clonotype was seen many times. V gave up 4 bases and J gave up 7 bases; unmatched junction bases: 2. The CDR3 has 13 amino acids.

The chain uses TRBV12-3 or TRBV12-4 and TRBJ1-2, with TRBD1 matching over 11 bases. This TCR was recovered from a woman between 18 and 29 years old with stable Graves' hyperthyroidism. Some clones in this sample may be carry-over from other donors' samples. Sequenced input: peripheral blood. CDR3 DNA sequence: TGTGCCAGCAGTTCCGGACAGGGGGCTGGCTACACCTTC. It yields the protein CASSSGQGAGYTF.